Listed here are 4 T cell receptor beta chains from one sample, sequenced in a study of PD-1 blockade in classical Hodgkin lymphoma. Described time point: cycle 4 day 1 (C4D1), after less than 7 weeks of nivolumab. Patients all relapsed after autologous stem cell transplantation, and there was variation in brentuximab vedotin exposure. Sequencing used immunoSEQ multiplex PCR; TCRdb keeps in-frame clones, though not all of them. The sample has 100,000 or so clones, roughly 89% seen once. The material was peripheral blood mononuclear cells (PBMCs), obtained before the fourth cycle of nivolumab. The receptors were gathered from a human donor with classical Hodgkin lymphoma.

This clone was recorded a few times. This chain connects TRBV19 to TRBJ2-1, with 11 nucleotides matching TRBD2. The CDR3 runs to 14 residues. The ends lost 10 bases at V and 7 bases at J; junction bases unmatched: 9. CDR1 and CDR2 from the germline V gene are LNHDA and SQIVND (reference sequence). CDR3 DNA sequence: TGTGCCACCTCGGTAGCTAGCGGGAGGAATGAGCAGTTCTTC. Translated: CATSVASGRNEQFF.

The rearrangement joins TRBV2 to TRBJ2-2; D gene ambiguous. Between the trimmed V and J ends, which lost 10 bases and 7 bases, there was a span of 10 bases. CDR3 length: 11 residues. CDR1 and CDR2 from the germline V gene are SNHLY and FYNNEI. CDR3 nucleotide sequence: TGTGCCACGACTTCCGGCGGGGAGCTGTTTTTT. It is translated as CATTSGGELFF.

The V gene is TRBV19, the J gene TRBJ1-5; D possibly corresponds to TRBD1 (6 bases). The germline V gene encodes CDR1 LNHDA and CDR2 SQIVND (reference sequence). This CDR3 is built from 15 residues. V was cut by 1 base and J by 2 bases, with 9 bases left in between. CDR3 DNA: TGTGCCAGTAGTATAGGTGGGGGCCGCAATCAGCCCCAGCATTTT. Encoded protein: CASSIGGGRNQPQHF.

This chain connects TRBV15 to TRBJ2-7; 10 bases line up with TRBD2. Germline-derived CDR1 and CDR2 are LNHNV and YYDKDF (reference sequence). The CDR3 is made up of 16 amino acids. Trimming removed 3 bases from V and 4 bases from J; junction bases left unmatched: 9. As DNA, the CDR3 is TGTGCCACCAGCAGGGCGACTAGCGGGCCGCTTTACGAGCAGTACTTC. The encoded protein is CATSRATSGPLYEQYF.